The clone carrying this TCR beta chain was recorded many times. This sample was included in a study of T cells after yellow fever vaccination. At the level of the study: Each of the EM, EMRA, CM and Tscm memory subsets was sorted based on CD3, CD45RA, CCR7 and CD95.

TCRdb itself ran the 5' RACE reads through MiXCR, one entry per CDR3 protein. The data show 20,000 to 25,000 distinct CDR3 sequences, 3.4% seen once. Study-level findings and limits: Clonotypes shared by both compartments, CD4 and CD8, made up a small share. On day 0, almost all vaccine-responding clonotypes were undetectable in sorted memory subsets. The study re-detected most primary-vaccination clones after the booster (approximately 97% CD4, just over 85% CD8).

Source: PBMCs, either bulk or a sorted T-cell subset (CD4+, CD8+, memory, or dextramer-sorted; not recorded which), taken around 45 days after the first yellow fever vaccination. The sequence was collected from a man younger than 30 who received the YFV17D yellow fever vaccine.

The DNA for the CDR3 is TGTGCCGGGGGGCACTCCTACGAGCAGTACGTC. Protein product: CAGGHSYEQYV. The chain links TRBV7-4 to TRBJ2-7; perhaps D is TRBD1 or TRBD2 (6 bases each). The CDR3 spans 11 residues. The V end was cut by 11 bases, the J end by 0 bases, with 8 bases between. Germline loops: CDR1 SGHVT, CDR2 SQSDAQ.